This entry is about one T cell receptor (beta chain). Its matching antigen is unknown. This sample is drawn from a study of CD4 T cells in relation to SARS-CoV-2 and coronaviruses. Study overall: The restricting HLA molecule for shared crossreactive spike epitopes was mapped. General study points: No donor gave both pre-pandemic and post-infection samples.

CDR3 length equals 16 residues. Unmatched junction bases numbered 16, after V lost 4 bases and J lost 9 bases. Germline CDR1 and CDR2: SGHRS and YFSETQ. Profiling relied on immunoSEQ multiplex PCR, and the TCRdb table lists in-frame clones only, not all of them. The sample records 55,000 to 70,000 clones, more than 85% being singletons. Unexposed donor CD4+ T cells date from 2011-2018, before the COVID-19 pandemic. Cryopreserved PBMCs were CD4-enriched, then split into naive and memory cells. The sequenced sample consisted of naive CD4+ T cells from PBMCs. Noted subset: naive CD4+ T cells isolated by negative enrichment. J is TRBJ2-1 and V is TRBV5-1, with 7 bases that match TRBD2. This clonotype was sampled from a human donor in good health. The CDR3 DNA reads TGCGCCAGCAGCCCTGAAGCGGGGCCCATAGGAAGTGAGCAGTTCTTC. Protein: CASSPEAGPIGSEQFF.